This TCR beta chain was observed in a study of Ad26.COV2.S vaccination and SARS-CoV-2 variants. Study outcomes and limitations: Spike-specific CD8+ and CD4+ T cell responses reportedly showed substantial breadth after vaccination. Placebo recipients trailed vaccine recipients in spike-specific TCR breadth.

Only a few counts were recorded for this clone. As yet, its antigen is unknown. Treatment defined: over 15 received Ad26.COV2.S at low or high dose, single or two shots; about 5 received placebo; per-sample allocation not given. Material that was analyzed had been drawn on day 63 after the first vaccine or placebo injection. Spike of the Wuhan-strain SARS-CoV-2 was expressed by an Ad26 vector, which formed the vaccine. The V and J ends lost 3 bases and 4 bases respectively, with 13 bases between them. Germline CDR1 and CDR2: SGHTA and FQGNSA. The CDR3 covers 15 residues. Using immunoSEQ multiplex PCR, the repertoire was profiled, and TCRdb retains in-frame clones only, with some absent. This sample has about 350,000 clones; 80% to 90% occur once, and the top ten carry 3% to 4%.

This TCR was sampled from a person between 18 and 59 years old who received the Ad26.COV2.S COVID-19 vaccine or a placebo. This material consisted of peripheral blood, taken in a trial of Ad26.COV2.S vaccine versus placebo. This rearrangement joins TRBV7-2 to TRBJ2-1, with D possibly matching TRBD2 (6 bases). The CDR3 loop is CASSFTSRPYNEQFF. The CDR3 bases are TGTGCCAGCAGCTTCACTAGCCGCCCTTACAATGAGCAGTTCTTC.